The 14 T cell receptor beta chains given below trace back to one sample, sequenced in a study of T cells in localized non-small cell lung cancer. The method was immunoSEQ multiplex PCR; TCRdb's version includes in-frame clones alone and lacks a portion of them. The sample consists of fewer than 1,000 clones, around 25% of them appearing once. Sequencing used normal lung tissue next to the tumor, obtained before any cancer treatment. The receptors derive from a female donor of 60 years or more with stage I lung adenocarcinoma.

The sample holds a few counts of this clone. The chain has TRBV10-3 and TRBJ1-2; the D is unclear. Germline CDR1 reads ENHRY; CDR2 reads SYGVKD. This CDR3 is built from 12 residues. V gave up 10 bases and J gave up 3 bases, with 12 bases separating them. CDR3 DNA: TGTGCCACCCACAGCGGATACTATGGCTACACCTTC. Translated, it gives CATHSGYYGYTF.

This clone was counted only a few times. The chain recombines TRBV15 with TRBJ2-7; D uncertain. This CDR3 has 15 residues. V was clipped by 4 bases and J by 6 bases, with 19 bases between them. Germline assignment: CDR1 LNHNV and CDR2 YYDKDF (reference sequence). For the CDR3, the DNA is TGTGCCACCAGCATGGGCAGCCCCCCCGTACGCGAGCAGTACTTC. Translating gives CATSMGSPPVREQYF.

This chain connects TRBV14 to TRBJ1-4, with D perhaps TRBD1 (6 bases). Germline loops: CDR1 SGHDN, CDR2 FVKESK. V lost 3 bases and J 8 bases, leaving 13 bases between the germline ends. CDR3 size: 14 residues. CDR3 region: CASSQGGLGEKLFF. CDR3 sequence (DNA): TGTGCCAGCAGCCAGGGGGGGCTTGGGGAAAAACTGTTTTTT. Filled out from reference TRBV14 and TRBJ1-4, the complete variable domain reads EAGVTQFPSHSVIEKGQTVTLRCDPISGHDNLYWYRRVMGKEIKFLLHFVKESKQDESGMPNNRFLAERTGGTYSTLKVQPAELEDSGVYFCASSQGGLGEKLFFGSGTQLSVL.

CDR3 sequence (DNA): TGTGCCAGCAGCTTGGGACAGGGGGTGGGTCAGCCCCAGCATTTT. It is translated as CASSLGQGVGQPQHF. The chain couples TRBV11-3 to TRBJ1-5; 11 bases match TRBD1. This CDR3 contains 15 residues. The V gene end was trimmed by 3 bases and the J gene end by 6 bases; junction bases not matched to a gene: 4. The germline CDR1 and CDR2 sequences are SGHNT and YENEEA. Using reference TRBV11-3 and TRBJ1-5 for the parts outside the CDR3, the full variable domain is EAGVVQSPRYKIIEKKQPVAFWCNPISGHNTLYWYLQNLGQGPELLIRYENEEAVDDSQLPKDRFSAERLKGVDSTLKIQPAELGDSAVYLCASSLGQGVGQPQHFGDGTRLSIL.

A few counts support this clone. The genes are TRBV11-3 and TRBJ1-3, with 8 bases lining up with TRBD1. This CDR3 is built from 15 residues. V shed 5 bases and J 4 bases; nucleotides not matched to a gene: 7. Germline V lookup: CDR1 SGHNT, CDR2 YENEEA. CDR3 nucleotides: TGTGCCAGCAGCACGCGACAGGGGACCGGAAACACCATATATTTT. Its translation: CASSTRQGTGNTIYF.

The chain couples TRBV11-3 to TRBJ1-2; 7 nucleotides line up with TRBD1. This CDR3 is built from 14 residues. V shed 6 bases, J shed 7 bases, and the junction held 11 bases outside the gene matches. CDR1 SGHNT and CDR2 YENEEA come from the germline V gene. CDR3 loop: CASSPIRQGGGYTF. The CDR3 DNA sequence: TGTGCCAGCAGTCCTATCCGACAGGGTGGTGGCTACACCTTC.

The CDR3 DNA reads as TGTGCCAGTAGCCGGGGGCTTAACTATGGCTACACCTTC. Protein sequence: CASSRGLNYGYTF. The chain is built from TRBV19 and TRBJ1-2; TRBD1 might be the D (6 bases). The CDR3 extends over 13 amino acids. CDR1 is LNHDA, CDR2 SQIVND, per germline (reference sequence). V was cut by 6 bases and J by 1 base, with 9 bases left in between.

This clone was seen a handful of times. V usage is TRBV19 and J usage is TRBJ2-2, with 13 positions matching TRBD2. CDR1 is LNHDA and CDR2 is SQIVND in the germline V gene (reference sequence). Trimming at V came to 3 bases and at J to 0 bases, leaving 4 bases not matched to a gene. CDR3 length: 18 residues. CDR3 residues: CASSIGLAGAANTGELFF. Written as DNA, the CDR3 is TGTGCCAGTAGTATCGGACTAGCGGGGGCCGCGAACACCGGGGAGCTGTTTTTT.

The chain employs TRBV9 and TRBJ2-1; no clear D gene. CDR1 and CDR2 (germline): SGDLS, YYNGEE. This CDR3 is 12 amino acids long. Trimming cost V 0 bases and J 8 bases, with 6 bases left between them. The CDR3 coding sequence is TGTGCCAGCAGCGTAGGGGGTTATGAGCAGTTCTTC. Its protein product is CASSVGGYEQFF.

In this sample, this clone turned up once. The chain employs TRBV5-1 and TRBJ2-7; TRBD1 matches 7 bases. Trimming cost V 0 bases and J 0 bases; bases outside gene matches: 0. Per germline, CDR1 SGHRS and CDR2 YFSETQ. The CDR3 sequence is 14 residues long. CDR3 DNA: TGCGCCAGCAGCTTGGCAGGGGGCTCCTACGAGCAGTACTTC. Its protein product is CASSLAGGSYEQYF.

In nucleotides, the CDR3 is TGTGCCTGGAGTGTAATAACTAGCGGGAGCCCCTCCTACGAGCAGTACTTC. This gives the protein CAWSVITSGSPSYEQYF. This chain joins TRBV30 and TRBJ2-7; the match to TRBD2 covers 11 bases. The V and J ends lost 0 bases and 0 bases, in that order; junction bases with no gene match: 7. The CDR3 sequence is 17 residues long. CDR1 and CDR2 (germline): GTSNPN, SVGIG (reference sequence).

The chain combines TRBV28 with TRBJ2-1, with D possibly being TRBD2 (6 bases). V was pared by 3 bases and J by 0 bases, with 15 bases between. Germline lookup yields CDR1 MDHEN and CDR2 SYDVKM. There are 17 residues in the CDR3. CDR3 nucleotide sequence: TGTGCCAGCAGTTTTGGGCCGGACTACTACTCCTACAATGAGCAGTTCTTC. The encoded protein is CASSFGPDYYSYNEQFF.

This clone has only a few counts. J is TRBJ1-1 and V is TRBV19; no clear D. Trimming pared 6 bases from V and 6 bases from J, leaving 8 bases between. The length of the CDR3 is 11 residues. CDR1 is LNHDA, CDR2 SQIVND, per germline (reference sequence). The CDR3 reads CASRLGPEAFF. CDR3 bases: TGTGCCAGTAGACTCGGACCTGAAGCTTTCTTT.

The chain combines TRBV14 with TRBJ1-2, with a tentative D call TRBD1 (5 bases). Germline assignment: CDR1 SGHDN and CDR2 FVKESK. The CDR3 is 16 residues long. V shed 4 bases and J shed 0 bases, with 15 bases lying between them. CDR3 in amino acids: CASSRSGASANYGYTF. The CDR3 DNA follows: TGTGCCAGCAGCCGAAGTGGGGCTTCCGCTAACTATGGCTACACCTTC. The entire variable domain, with the rest obtained from reference TRBV14 and TRBJ1-2, is as follows: EAGVTQFPSHSVIEKGQTVTLRCDPISGHDNLYWYRRVMGKEIKFLLHFVKESKQDESGMPNNRFLAERTGGTYSTLKVQPAELEDSGVYFCASSRSGASANYGYTFGSGTRLTVV.